This T cell receptor (beta chain) was retrieved from a study of blood T cell repertoires in COVID-19. Overall study: T cells, B-cell-depleted T cells, or PBMCs supplied cDNA or gDNA.

TCRdb keeps only in-frame clones here, not all; method: immunoSEQ multiplex PCR. Here the sample spans more than 200,000 clones, approximately 88% being singletons. V shed 5 bases and J 2 bases; nucleotides not matched to a gene: 3. The CDR3 sequence is 14 residues long. Per the germline V gene, CDR1 is MNHEY and CDR2 is SVGEGT. The chain has TRBV6-2 or TRBV6-3 and TRBJ2-3; TRBD2 matches 8 bases. The specimen was peripheral blood. The TCR originated in a man aged 35 to 55 with acute or convalescent COVID-19. CDR3 in DNA: TGTGCCAGCAGTCAACTAGCGGTCACAGATACGCAGTATTTT. It translates to CASSQLAVTDTQYF.